Following are 10 T cell receptor beta chains from one sample sequenced in a study of CD8+ T cells in alopecia areata. RNA extraction and reverse transcription yielded cDNA as sequencing template. Method: immunoSEQ multiplex PCR; TCRdb's copy keeps in-frame clones and lacks some. The sample yields about 120,000 clones, 35% to 40% seen once. The material sequenced was CD4+ T cells sorted from blood. These TCRs come from a human donor with alopecia areata.

CDR3 sequence (DNA): TGCGCCAGCAGCCTCGGGCAATTCCTAGAAGCTTTCTTT. It yields the protein CASSLGQFLEAFF. The rearrangement joins TRBV4-1 to TRBJ1-1; D not resolved. Germline V gene lookup returns CDR1 MGHRA and CDR2 YSYEKL. The CDR3 length is 13 residues. Trimming removed 4 bases from V and 8 bases from J, with 14 bases in between.

Only a few counts were recorded for this clone. This chain uses TRBV4-1 with TRBJ1-4, with 7 bases that match TRBD1. CDR3 size: 14 residues. The V and J ends lost 0 bases and 14 bases, in that order; junction bases with no gene match: 9. Germline assignment: CDR1 MGHRA and CDR2 YSYEKL. Written as DNA, the CDR3 is TGCGCCAGCAGCCAAGAGGGGACAGAGAATAGGCTGTTTTTT. It translates to CASSQEGTENRLFF.

The CDR3 is CASSFGGRAHEQYF. The CDR3 region has the DNA TGTGCCAGCAGCTTTGGAGGACGGGCCCACGAGCAGTACTTC. The chain uses TRBV5-6 and TRBJ2-7; perhaps TRBD2 as D (5 bases). The CDR3 is 14 amino acids. Germline CDR1 reads SGHDT; CDR2 reads YYEEEE. Trimming removed 2 bases from V and 5 bases from J, with 14 bases in between.

The chain recombines TRBV7-2 with TRBJ2-5; 7 nucleotides line up with TRBD1. The V segment lost 5 bases and the J segment 5 bases; nucleotides outside the gene matches: 5. Germline CDR1 is SGHTA and CDR2 is FQGNSA. The CDR3 contains 13 residues. The CDR3 DNA reads as TGTGCCAGCAGCCCCGACAGGGTTGAGACCCAGTACTTC. As protein: CASSPDRVETQYF.

J is TRBJ2-7 and V is TRBV30, with a possible D match to TRBD2 (5 bases). This CDR3 is 15 amino acids long. Germline V lookup: CDR1 GTSNPN, CDR2 SVGIG (reference sequence). Deletions cut 1 base from V and 2 bases from J, with 15 bases between. The CDR3 sequence is CAWSGGPSGPYEQYF. The CDR3 bases are TGTGCCTGGAGTGGCGGGCCGAGTGGGCCCTACGAGCAGTACTTC.

This clone was detected only a few times. The chain carries TRBV5-1 and TRBJ2-2; D is unresolved. Looked up from germline, CDR1 is SGHRS and CDR2 is YFSETQ. V lost 4 bases to trimming and J lost 4 bases, with 14 bases between them. The CDR3 runs to 15 residues. The chain's CDR3 is CASSPGLMGTGELFF. The CDR3 DNA follows: TGCGCCAGCAGCCCCGGGCTGATGGGCACCGGGGAGCTGTTTTTT.

This clone occurred once. The V gene is TRBV29-1, the J gene TRBJ2-2; the D gene is possibly TRBD2 (7 bases). Germline V gene data show CDR1 as SQVTM and CDR2 as ANQGSEA. Trimming pared 7 bases from V and 7 bases from J, leaving 16 bases between. CDR3 size: 13 residues. The CDR3 spells CSGNRVAGGELFF. The CDR3 DNA sequence: TGCAGCGGGAACAGGGTAGCGGGCGGGGAGCTGTTTTTT.

This chain connects TRBV14 to TRBJ2-1, with 8 bases identical to TRBD2. The germline gives CDR1 SGHDN, CDR2 FVKESK. Trimming at V came to 2 bases and at J to 6 bases, leaving 6 bases not matched to a gene. The CDR3 runs 15 residues. CDR3 nucleotide sequence: TGTGCCAGCAGCCAACCCGGGGGGGCCGGCAATGAGCAGTTCTTC. Its protein is CASSQPGGAGNEQFF.

This CDR3 is CASSRLAESTGELFF. The CDR3, as DNA: TGCGCCAGCAGCCGATTAGCGGAGAGCACCGGGGAGCTGTTTTTT. The genes are TRBV4-3 and TRBJ2-2; possibly TRBD2 for D (6 bases). This CDR3 has 15 residues. V gave up 4 bases and J gave up 4 bases, with 13 bases separating them. CDR1 and CDR2 from the germline V gene are LGHNA and YSLEER.

The V gene is TRBV30, the J gene TRBJ2-5, with D possibly TRBD1 on 5 matching bases. This CDR3 is 13 amino acids long. CDR1 and CDR2 (germline): GTSNPN, SVGIG (reference sequence). Trimming removed 1 base at V and 2 bases at J, with 8 bases between. This CDR3 is CAWSGSGQETQYF. For the CDR3, the DNA is TGTGCCTGGAGTGGATCAGGGCAAGAGACCCAGTACTTC. Supplemented by reference TRBV30 and TRBJ2-5, the full variable domain reads SQTIHQWPATLVQPVGSPLSLECTVEGTSNPNLYWYRQAAGRGLQLLFYSVGIGQISSEVPQNLSASRPQDRQFILSSKKLLLSDSGFYLCAWSGSGQETQYFGPGTRLLVL.